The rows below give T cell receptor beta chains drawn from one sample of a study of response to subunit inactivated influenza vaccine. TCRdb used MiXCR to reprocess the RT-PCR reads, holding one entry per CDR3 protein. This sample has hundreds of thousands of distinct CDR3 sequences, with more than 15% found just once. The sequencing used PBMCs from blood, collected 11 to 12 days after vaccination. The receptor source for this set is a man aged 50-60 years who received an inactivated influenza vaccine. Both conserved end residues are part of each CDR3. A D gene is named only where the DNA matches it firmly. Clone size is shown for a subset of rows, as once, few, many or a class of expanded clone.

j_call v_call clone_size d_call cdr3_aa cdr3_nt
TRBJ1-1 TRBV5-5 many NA CASGPRPAMNTEAFF TGTGCCAGCGGCCCCCGGCCGGCCATGAACACTGAAGCTTTCTTT
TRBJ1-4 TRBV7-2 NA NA CASSHNMGRSDGKLFF TGTGCCAGCAGCCATAACATGGGACGGTCTGACGGAAAACTGTTTTTT
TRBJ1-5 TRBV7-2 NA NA CASSLFQGSNQPQHF TGTGCCAGCAGCTTATTCCAGGGTAGCAATCAGCCCCAGCATTTT
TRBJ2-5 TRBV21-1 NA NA CASSTIGQGFLETQYF TGTGCCAGCAGCACGATCGGACAGGGTTTCTTGGAGACCCAGTACTTC
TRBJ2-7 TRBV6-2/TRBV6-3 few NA CASERRRQGWYEQYF TGTGCCAGCGAAAGAAGGCGGCAGGGTTGGTACGAGCAGTACTTC
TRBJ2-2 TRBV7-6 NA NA CASSLGTKNTGELFF TGTGCCAGCAGCTTAGGCACCAAGAACACCGGGGAGCTGTTTTTT
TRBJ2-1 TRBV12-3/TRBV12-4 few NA CASSLSAVTYNEQFF TGTGCCAGCAGTTTATCGGCGGTTACCTACAATGAGCAGTTCTTC
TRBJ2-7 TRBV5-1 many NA CASSLVGTRGYEQYF TGCGCCAGCAGTCTGGTCGGGACCAGAGGATACGAGCAGTACTTC
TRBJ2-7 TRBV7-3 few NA CASSWGQSTEQYF TGTGCCAGCAGCTGGGGGCAGAGTACCGAGCAGTACTTC
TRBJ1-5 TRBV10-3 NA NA CATALHRNSNQPQHF TGTGCCACCGCCTTGCACAGGAATAGCAATCAGCCCCAGCATTTT
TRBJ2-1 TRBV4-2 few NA CASSYPGSESFEQFF TGTGCCAGCAGCTACCCGGGATCTGAGTCCTTTGAGCAGTTCTTC
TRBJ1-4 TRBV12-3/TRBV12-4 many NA CASSPDGNEKLFF TGTGCCAGCAGTCCGGACGGGAATGAAAAACTGTTTTTT
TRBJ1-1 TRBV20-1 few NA CSAREGTLNTEAFF TGCAGTGCTAGAGAGGGGACACTGAACACTGAAGCTTTCTTT
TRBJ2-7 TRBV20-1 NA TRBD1 CSARGYADRDFYEQYF TGCAGTGCTAGAGGGTATGCGGACAGGGATTTTTACGAGCAGTACTTC
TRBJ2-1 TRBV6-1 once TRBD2 CASSSGTRSYNEQFF TGTGCCAGCAGTAGTGGGACTAGGTCCTACAATGAGCAGTTCTTC
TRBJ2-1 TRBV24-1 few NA CATSAPVGDGRNNEQFF TGTGCCACCAGTGCCCCTGTGGGGGACGGGAGAAACAATGAGCAGTTCTTC
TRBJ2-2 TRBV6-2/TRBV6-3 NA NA CASSYLAGSGELFF TGTGCCAGCAGTTACCTTGCAGGATCCGGGGAGCTGTTTTTT
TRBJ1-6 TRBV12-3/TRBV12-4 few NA CASSFSGVSNSPLHF TGTGCCAGCAGTTTTTCGGGCGTTTCGAATTCACCCCTCCACTTT
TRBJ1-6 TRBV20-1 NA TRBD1 CSARPPTGGSPLHF TGCAGTGCTAGACCGCCGACAGGGGGCTCACCCCTCCACTTT
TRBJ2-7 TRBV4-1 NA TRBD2 CASSQELAGGTYEQYF TGCGCCAGCAGCCAAGAACTAGCGGGGGGAACGTACGAGCAGTACTTC
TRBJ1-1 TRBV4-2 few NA CASSQEELGEGTEAFF TGTGCCAGCAGCCAAGAGGAATTGGGGGAGGGGACTGAAGCTTTCTTT
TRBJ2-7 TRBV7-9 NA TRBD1 CASSAVNRGRYEQYF TGTGCCAGCAGCGCCGTCAACAGGGGGCGGTACGAGCAGTACTTC
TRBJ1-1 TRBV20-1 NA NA CSARQGWDTEAFF TGCAGTGCTAGACAGGGTTGGGACACTGAAGCTTTCTTT
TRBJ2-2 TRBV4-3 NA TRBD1 CASSQDRLSTGELFF TGCGCCAGCAGCCAGGACAGGCTTTCCACCGGGGAGCTGTTTTTT
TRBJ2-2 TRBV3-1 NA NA CASSLFNLRLRTNTGELFF TGTGCCAGCAGCCTTTTCAACCTTAGACTACGCACGAACACCGGGGAGCTGTTTTTT
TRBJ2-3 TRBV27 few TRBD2 CASSSFSGSGADTQYF TGTGCCAGCAGTTCCTTTAGCGGGAGTGGAGCAGATACGCAGTATTTT
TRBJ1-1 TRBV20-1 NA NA CSAKGPGDTEAFF TGCAGTGCCAAAGGCCCGGGGGACACTGAAGCTTTCTTT
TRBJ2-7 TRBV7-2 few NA CASSERTGYEQYF TGTGCCAGCAGCGAGCGCACAGGTTACGAGCAGTACTTC
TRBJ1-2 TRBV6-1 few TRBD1 CASGHTRQGRHTF TGTGCCAGCGGCCATACCCGACAGGGGCGACACACCTTC
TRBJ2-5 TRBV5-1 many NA CASSSDTGLETQYF TGCGCCAGCAGCTCAGATACAGGGTTGGAGACCCAGTACTTC
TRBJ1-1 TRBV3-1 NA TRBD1 CASLSRGRTEAFF TGTGCCAGCCTAAGTAGGGGGCGAACTGAAGCTTTCTTT
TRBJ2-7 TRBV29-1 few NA CSAEDGWGSEQYF TGCAGCGCCGAGGACGGGTGGGGTTCCGAGCAGTACTTC
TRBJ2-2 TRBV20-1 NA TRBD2 CSARAPGLGFTGELFF TGCAGTGCTAGAGCTCCGGGACTAGGGTTCACCGGGGAGCTGTTTTTT
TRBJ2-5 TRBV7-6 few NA CASSYPQETQYF TGTGCCAGCAGCTACCCCCAAGAGACCCAGTACTTC
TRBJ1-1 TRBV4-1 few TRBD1 CASSQGGSTGVRQAFF TGCGCCAGCAGCCAAGGGGGGAGCACAGGGGTGCGACAAGCTTTCTTT
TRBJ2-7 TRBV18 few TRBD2 CASSPRNLAGTEQYF TGTGCCAGCTCACCAAGGAACCTAGCGGGAACCGAGCAGTACTTC
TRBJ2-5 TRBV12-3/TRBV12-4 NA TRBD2 CASSLLGTVAGAETQYF TGTGCCAGCAGTTTATTGGGTACAGTAGCGGGAGCCGAGACCCAGTACTTC
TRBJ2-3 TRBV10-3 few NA CAISGTSTDTQYF TGTGCCATCAGTGGGACTAGCACAGATACGCAGTATTTT
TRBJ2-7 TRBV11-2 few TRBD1 CASSFPSHRDRRSYEQYF TGTGCCAGCAGCTTTCCATCACACCGGGACAGGAGATCCTACGAGCAGTACTTC
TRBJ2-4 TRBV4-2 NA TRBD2 CASSQATLAGGPQAKNIQYF TGTGCCAGCAGCCAAGCTACACTAGCGGGAGGGCCTCAGGCCAAAAACATTCAGTACTTC
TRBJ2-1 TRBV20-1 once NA CSATPPQGNEQFF TGCAGTGCTACCCCGCCCCAGGGCAATGAGCAGTTCTTC
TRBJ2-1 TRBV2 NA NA CASRQDSSYNEQFF TGTGCCAGCAGACAGGATAGCTCCTACAATGAGCAGTTCTTC
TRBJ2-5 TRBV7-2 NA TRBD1 CASTGQGERQETQYF TGTGCCAGCACCGGACAGGGAGAGCGGCAAGAGACCCAGTACTTC
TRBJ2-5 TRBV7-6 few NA CASSVSVQETQYF TGTGCCAGCAGCGTAAGCGTACAAGAGACCCAGTACTTC
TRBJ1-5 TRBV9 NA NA CASSVGTEGYQPQHF TGTGCCAGCAGCGTAGGAACGGAGGGGTATCAGCCCCAGCATTTT
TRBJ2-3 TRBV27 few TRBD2 CASSLRREGWDTQYF TGTGCCAGCAGTTTACGGCGGGAGGGCTGGGATACGCAGTATTTT
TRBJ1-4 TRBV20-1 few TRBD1 CSVQGASNEKLFF TGCAGTGTTCAGGGGGCTTCTAATGAAAAACTGTTTTTT